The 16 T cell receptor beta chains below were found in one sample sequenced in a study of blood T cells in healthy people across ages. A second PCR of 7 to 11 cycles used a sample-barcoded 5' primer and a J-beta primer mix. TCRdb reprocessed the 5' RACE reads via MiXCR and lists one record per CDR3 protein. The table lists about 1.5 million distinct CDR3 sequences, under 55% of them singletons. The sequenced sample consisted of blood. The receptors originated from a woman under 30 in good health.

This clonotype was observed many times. The CDR3 coding sequence is TGTGCCAGCAGTGGGGGACAGGGCATGGGAGAGACCCAGTACTTC. It codes for CASSGGQGMGETQYF. This chain links TRBV25-1 with TRBJ2-5, with 9 bases lining up with TRBD1. The J segment lost 4 bases and the V segment lost 4 bases, leaving 7 bases of the junction unmatched. Per germline, CDR1 MGHDK and CDR2 SYGVNS. The CDR3 is 15 residues long.

The CDR3 loop reads CASSYSSGGNEQFF. Here the CDR3 DNA reads TGTGCCAGCAGTTACTCGAGCGGGGGGAATGAGCAGTTCTTC. The gene calls are TRBV6-5 and TRBJ2-1, with 9 positions matching TRBD2. The trim removed 0 bases at V and 7 bases at J, leaving 1 base unmatched. This CDR3 has 14 amino acids. Germline V gene lookup returns CDR1 MNHEY and CDR2 SVGAGI.

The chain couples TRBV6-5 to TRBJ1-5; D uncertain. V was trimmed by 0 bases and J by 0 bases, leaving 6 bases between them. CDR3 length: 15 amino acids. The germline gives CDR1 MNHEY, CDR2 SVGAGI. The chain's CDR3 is CASSYSAVSNQPQHF. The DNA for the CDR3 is TGTGCCAGCAGTTACTCGGCAGTTAGCAATCAGCCCCAGCATTTT.

CDR3: CASYPLRKGTNQPQHF. The CDR3 DNA follows: TGTGCCAGCTACCCCCTGAGGAAGGGGACTAATCAGCCCCAGCATTTT. The gene calls are TRBV21-1 and TRBJ1-5; TRBD1 is the table's D call and was not checked against the DNA. TRBV21-1 is a pseudogene locus. The CDR3 sequence is 16 residues long.

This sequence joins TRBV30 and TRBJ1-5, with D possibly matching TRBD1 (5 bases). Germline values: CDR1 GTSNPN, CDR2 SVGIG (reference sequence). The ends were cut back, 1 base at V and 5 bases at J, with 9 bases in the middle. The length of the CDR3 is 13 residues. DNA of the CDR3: TGTGCCTGGAGTGCCCAGGGTTATCAGCCCCAGCATTTT. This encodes CAWSAQGYQPQHF.

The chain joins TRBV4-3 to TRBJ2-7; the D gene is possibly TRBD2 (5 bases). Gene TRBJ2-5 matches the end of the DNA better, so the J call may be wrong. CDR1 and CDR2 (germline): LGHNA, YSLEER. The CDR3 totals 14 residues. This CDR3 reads CASSQYSAGETQYF. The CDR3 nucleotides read TGCGCCAGCAGCCAATATTCCGCGGGAGAGACCCAGTACTTC.

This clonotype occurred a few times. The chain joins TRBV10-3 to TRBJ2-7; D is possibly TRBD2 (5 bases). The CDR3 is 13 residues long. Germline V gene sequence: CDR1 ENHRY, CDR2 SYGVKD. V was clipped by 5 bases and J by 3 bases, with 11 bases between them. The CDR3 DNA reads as TGTGCCATCAGTAAGGAGGACGTCTACGAGCAGTACTTC. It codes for CAISKEDVYEQYF.

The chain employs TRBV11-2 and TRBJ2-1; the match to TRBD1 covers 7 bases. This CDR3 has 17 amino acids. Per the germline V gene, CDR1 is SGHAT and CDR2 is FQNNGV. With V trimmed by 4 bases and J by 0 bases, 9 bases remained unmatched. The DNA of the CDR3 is TGTGCCAGCAGCTGGTTCCTCAGGGGGTTCTCCTACAATGAGCAGTTCTTC. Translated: CASSWFLRGFSYNEQFF.

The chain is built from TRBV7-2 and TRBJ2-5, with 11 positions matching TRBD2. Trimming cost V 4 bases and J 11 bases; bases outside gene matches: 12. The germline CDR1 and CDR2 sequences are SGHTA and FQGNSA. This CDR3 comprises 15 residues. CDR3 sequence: CASSSSGGKTNEQYF. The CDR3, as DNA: TGTGCCAGCAGCTCTAGCGGGGGGAAAACCAATGAGCAGTACTTC.

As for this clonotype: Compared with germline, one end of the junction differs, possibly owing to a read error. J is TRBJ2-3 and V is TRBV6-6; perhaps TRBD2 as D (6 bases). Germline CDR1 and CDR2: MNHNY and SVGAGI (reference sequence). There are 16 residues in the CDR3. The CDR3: CVSSNPAGPSTDTQYF. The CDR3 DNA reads TGTGTCAGCAGTAACCCAGCGGGCCCTAGCACAGATACGCAGTATTTT.

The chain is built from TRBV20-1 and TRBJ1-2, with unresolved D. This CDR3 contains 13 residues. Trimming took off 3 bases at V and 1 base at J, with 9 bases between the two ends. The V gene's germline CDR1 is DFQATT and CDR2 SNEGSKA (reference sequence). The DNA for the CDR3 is TGCAGTGCTAGTGCGGGGAGTAACTATGGCTACACCTTC. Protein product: CSASAGSNYGYTF.

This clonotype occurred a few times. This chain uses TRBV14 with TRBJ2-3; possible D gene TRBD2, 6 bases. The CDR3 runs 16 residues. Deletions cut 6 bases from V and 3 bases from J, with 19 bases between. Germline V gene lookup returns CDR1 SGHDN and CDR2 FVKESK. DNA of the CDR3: TGTGCCAGCAGTCACTACGGGGGAGCTCGTACAGATACGCAGTATTTT. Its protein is CASSHYGGARTDTQYF. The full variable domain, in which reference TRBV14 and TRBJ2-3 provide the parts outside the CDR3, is EAGVTQFPSHSVIEKGQTVTLRCDPISGHDNLYWYRRVMGKEIKFLLHFVKESKQDESGMPNNRFLAERTGGTYSTLKVQPAELEDSGVYFCASSHYGGARTDTQYFGPGTRLTVL.

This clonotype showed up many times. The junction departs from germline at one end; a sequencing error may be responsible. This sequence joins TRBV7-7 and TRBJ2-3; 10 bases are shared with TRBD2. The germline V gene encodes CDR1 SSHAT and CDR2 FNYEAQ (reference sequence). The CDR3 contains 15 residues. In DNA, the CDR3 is TGTGCTAGCAGCCCAGGACTAGCGGACACAGATACGCAGTATTTT. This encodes CASSPGLADTDTQYF.

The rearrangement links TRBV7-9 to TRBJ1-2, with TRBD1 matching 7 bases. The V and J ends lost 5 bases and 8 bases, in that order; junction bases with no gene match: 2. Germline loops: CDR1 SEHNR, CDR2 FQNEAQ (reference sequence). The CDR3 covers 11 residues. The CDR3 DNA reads TGTGCCAGCAGCCGGGACAGCGGCTACACCTTC. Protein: CASSRDSGYTF.

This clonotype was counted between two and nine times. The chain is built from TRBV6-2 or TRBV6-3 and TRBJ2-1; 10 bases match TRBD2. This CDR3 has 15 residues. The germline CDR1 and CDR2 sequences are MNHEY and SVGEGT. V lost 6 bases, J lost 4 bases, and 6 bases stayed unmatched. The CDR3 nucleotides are TGTGCCAGCAGACAAGGACTAGCGGTATACAATGAGCAGTTCTTC. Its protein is CASRQGLAVYNEQFF.

The CDR3 DNA follows: TGTGCCAGCAGCACCGGGACAGGGGCCTACTATGGCTACACCTTC. Translating it yields CASSTGTGAYYGYTF. This chain joins TRBV5-6 and TRBJ1-2; 10 bases match TRBD1. Trimming removed 4 bases from V and 3 bases from J; junction bases left unmatched: 6. CDR3 size: 15 residues. Per the germline V gene, CDR1 is SGHDT and CDR2 is YYEEEE.